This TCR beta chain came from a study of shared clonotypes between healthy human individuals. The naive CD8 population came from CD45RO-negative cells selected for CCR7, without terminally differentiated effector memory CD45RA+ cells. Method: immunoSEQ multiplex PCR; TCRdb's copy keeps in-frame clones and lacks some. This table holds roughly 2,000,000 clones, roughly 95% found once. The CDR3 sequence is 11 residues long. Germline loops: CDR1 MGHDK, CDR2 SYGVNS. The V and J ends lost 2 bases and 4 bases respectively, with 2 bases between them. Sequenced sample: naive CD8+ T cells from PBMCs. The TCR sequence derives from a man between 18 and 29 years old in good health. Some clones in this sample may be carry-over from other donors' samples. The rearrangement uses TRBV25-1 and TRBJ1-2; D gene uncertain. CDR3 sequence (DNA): TGTGCCAGCAGTGAAATCTATGGCTACACCTTC. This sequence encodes CASSEIYGYTF.